The source of this T cell receptor (beta chain) is a study of T cell changes during pregnancy in multiple sclerosis. Clones were sequenced by immunoSEQ multiplex PCR, and TCRdb holds only the in-frame ones, with some missing. Here the sample spans 30,000 to 45,000 clones, 70% to 90% being singletons. Germline loops: CDR1 SGHVS, CDR2 FNYEAQ. Trimming removed 1 base at V and 1 base at J, with 14 bases between. The CDR3 runs to 16 residues. This sequence was found in a female donor with multiple sclerosis, enrolled in a pregnancy study. The sequenced sample was CD4+ T cells from peripheral blood mononuclear cells, obtained in the first trimester of pregnancy. This sequence joins TRBV7-6 and TRBJ2-7; a possible D gene is TRBD2 (6 bases). Here the CDR3 DNA reads TGTGCCAGCAGCTTAGGCGGGTCTAGCGTTTCCTACGAGCAGTACTTC. Translated: CASSLGGSSVSYEQYF. Full variable domain (missing parts from reference TRBV7-6 and TRBJ2-7): GAGVSQSPRYKVTKRGQDVALRCDPISGHVSLYWYRQALGQGPEFLTYFNYEAQQDKSGLPNDRFSAERPEGSISTLTIQRTEQRDSAMYRCASSLGGSSVSYEQYFGPGTRLTVT.